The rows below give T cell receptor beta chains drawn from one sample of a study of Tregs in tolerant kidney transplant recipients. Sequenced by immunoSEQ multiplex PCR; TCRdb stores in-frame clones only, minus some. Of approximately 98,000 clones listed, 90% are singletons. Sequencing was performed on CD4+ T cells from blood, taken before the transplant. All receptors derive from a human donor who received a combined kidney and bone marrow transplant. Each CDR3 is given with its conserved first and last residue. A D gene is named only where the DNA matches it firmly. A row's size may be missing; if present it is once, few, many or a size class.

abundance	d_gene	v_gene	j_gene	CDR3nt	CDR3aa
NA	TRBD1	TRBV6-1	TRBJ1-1	TGTGCCAGCAGCGTGGGACAGAAGAACACTGAAGCTTTCTTT	CASSVGQKNTEAFF
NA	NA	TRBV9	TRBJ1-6	TGTGCCAGCAGCGTCGAGTTTAGATCCTATAATTCACCCCTCCACTTT	CASSVEFRSYNSPLHF
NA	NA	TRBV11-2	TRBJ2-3	TGTGCCAGCAGCTCGCGGAGTAGTAACCCAGATACGCAGTATTTT	CASSSRSSNPDTQYF
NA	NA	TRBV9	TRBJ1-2	TGTGCCAGCAGCGCTGGGGGGGGATTTGGTGGCTACACCTTC	CASSAGGGFGGYTF
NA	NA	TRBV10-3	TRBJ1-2	TGTGCCATCAGTGAGTCTGGCAGTTCGGGCTACACCTTC	CAISESGSSGYTF
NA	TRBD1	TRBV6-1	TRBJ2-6	TGTGCCAGCAGTGCCGGACAGGGGAACTCTGGGGCCAACGTCCTGACTTTC	CASSAGQGNSGANVLTF
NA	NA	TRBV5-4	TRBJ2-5	TGTGCCAGCAGCTTGGTTAAAAGCGGACTTAAACAAGAGACCCAGTACTTC	CASSLVKSGLKQETQYF
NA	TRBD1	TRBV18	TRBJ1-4	TGTGCCAGCTCTCGTAGAAATCTACTCACAGGGGTAGGAGAAAAACTGTTTTTT	CASSRRNLLTGVGEKLFF
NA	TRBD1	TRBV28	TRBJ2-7	TGTGCCAGCAGTTTCTCAACCGACAGGGAATGGTACGAGCAGTACTTC	CASSFSTDREWYEQYF
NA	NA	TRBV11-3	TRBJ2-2	TGTGCCAGCAGCTTAGTTCTCCGGAACACCGGGGAGCTGTTTTTT	CASSLVLRNTGELFF
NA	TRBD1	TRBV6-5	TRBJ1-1	TGTGCCAGCAGTTCGGACAGGGTGGGAAACACTGAAGCTTTCTTT	CASSSDRVGNTEAFF
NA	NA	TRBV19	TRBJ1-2	TGTGCCAGTAGTAGACAGTACTATGGCTACACCTTC	CASSRQYYGYTF
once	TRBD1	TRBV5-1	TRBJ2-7	TGCGCCAGCAGCTTGGTGGCAGGGGGCCCCTACGAGCAGTACTTC	CASSLVAGGPYEQYF
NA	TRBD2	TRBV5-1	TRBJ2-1	TGCGCCAGCAGTTTGCGGGGGGGCGACAATGAGCAGTTCTTC	CASSLRGGDNEQFF
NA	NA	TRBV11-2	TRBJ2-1	TGTGCCAGCAGCCCCGTTAGGGGCTCCTACAATGAGCAGTTCTTC	CASSPVRGSYNEQFF
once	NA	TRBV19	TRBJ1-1	TGTGCCAGCAGTAAACAGGATGCGGAAGCTTTCTTT	CASSKQDAEAFF
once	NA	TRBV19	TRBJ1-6	TGTGCCAGTAGTATACGGGAGGGCTATAATTCACCCCTCCACTTT	CASSIREGYNSPLHF
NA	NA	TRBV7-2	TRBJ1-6	TGTGCCAGCAGCCACGCCGAGCTACGGGGATCCTATAATTCACCCCTCCACTTT	CASSHAELRGSYNSPLHF
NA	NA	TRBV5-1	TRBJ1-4	TGCGCCAGCAGCGAGGACAGCGTGAATGAAAAACTGTTTTTT	CASSEDSVNEKLFF
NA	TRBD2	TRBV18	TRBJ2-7	TGTGCCAGCTCACCACGACTAGCGGGGGACGAGCAGTACTTC	CASSPRLAGDEQYF
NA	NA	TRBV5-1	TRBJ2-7	TGCGCCAGCAGCTTACCGGGGAACGAGCAGTACTTC	CASSLPGNEQYF
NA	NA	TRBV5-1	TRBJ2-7	TGCGCCAGCAGCCCGGGGGACAGCCGCTCCTACGAGCAGTACTTC	CASSPGDSRSYEQYF
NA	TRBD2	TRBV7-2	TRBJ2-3	TGTGCCAGCAGCTTACTACCTCCCTCTAGCGGGGGGTTCACAGATACGCAGTATTTT	CASSLLPPSSGGFTDTQYF
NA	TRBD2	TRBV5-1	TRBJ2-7	TGCGCCAGCAGCTTGACGAGCGGGGGTCCCTCCTACGAGCAGTACTTC	CASSLTSGGPSYEQYF
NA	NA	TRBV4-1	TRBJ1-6	TGCGCCAGCAGCCAACGCGAGCATTCACCCCTCCACTTT	CASSQREHSPLHF
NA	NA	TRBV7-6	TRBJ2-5	TGTGCCAGCAGCTTAGCCCCGACAGTAGAGGAGACCCAGTACTTC	CASSLAPTVEETQYF
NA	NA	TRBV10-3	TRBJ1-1	TGTGCCATCAGTGAGGCGGCAGGGGCGAACACTGAAGCTTTCTTT	CAISEAAGANTEAFF
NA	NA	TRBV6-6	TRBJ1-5	TGTGCCAGCAGTTACTCGGGCAGGGGTAAGCAGCCCCAGCATTTT	CASSYSGRGKQPQHF
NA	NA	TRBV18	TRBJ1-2	TGTGCCAGCTCACCTTCACAGGGCGGATATGGCTACACCTTC	CASSPSQGGYGYTF
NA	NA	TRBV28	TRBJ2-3	TGTGCCAGCAGTGCGGCGGGATTCACAGATACGCAGTATTTT	CASSAAGFTDTQYF
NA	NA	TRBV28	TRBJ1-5	TGTGCCAGCGGGGGCAACGGGGTCGGCAATCAGCCCCAGCATTTT	CASGGNGVGNQPQHF
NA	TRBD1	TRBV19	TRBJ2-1	TGTGCCAGTAGTATCAGGCTCGGGGACAGATACAATGAGCAGTTCTTC	CASSIRLGDRYNEQFF
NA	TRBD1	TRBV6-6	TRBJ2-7	TGTGCCAGCAGCTATATAGGACAGGGAAGGTCCTACGAGCAGTACTTC	CASSYIGQGRSYEQYF
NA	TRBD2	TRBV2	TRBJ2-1	TGTGCCAGCAGTACCGGGACTAGGTCCTACAATGAGCAGTTCTTC	CASSTGTRSYNEQFF
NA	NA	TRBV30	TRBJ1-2	TGTGCCTGGAGTGTGGCGGGCAACTATGGCTACACCTTC	CAWSVAGNYGYTF
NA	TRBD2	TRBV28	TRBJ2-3	TGTGCCAGCAGATATCGACTAGCGGGAGGGCCAGATACGCAGTATTTT	CASRYRLAGGPDTQYF
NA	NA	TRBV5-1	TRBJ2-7	TGCGCCAGCAGCATTCGGACGGGATCCTACGAGCAGTACTTC	CASSIRTGSYEQYF
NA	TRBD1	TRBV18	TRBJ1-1	TGTGCCAGCTCACCCCGACAGGGGAACACTGAAGCTTTCTTT	CASSPRQGNTEAFF
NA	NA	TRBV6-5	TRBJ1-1	TGTGCCAGCAAAGGGACTGTGAACACTGAAGCTTTCTTT	CASKGTVNTEAFF
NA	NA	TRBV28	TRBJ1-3	TGTGCCAGCGCGCTAAGAGCCGTCTCTGGAAACACCATATATTTT	CASALRAVSGNTIYF